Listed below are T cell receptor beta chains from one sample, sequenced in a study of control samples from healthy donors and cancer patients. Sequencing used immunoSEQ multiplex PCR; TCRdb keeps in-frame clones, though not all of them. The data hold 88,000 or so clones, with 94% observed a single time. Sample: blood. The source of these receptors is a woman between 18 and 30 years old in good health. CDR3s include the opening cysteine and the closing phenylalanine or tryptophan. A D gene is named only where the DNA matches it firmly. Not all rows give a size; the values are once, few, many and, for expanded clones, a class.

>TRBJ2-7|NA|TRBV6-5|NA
CASRGVLIAYEQYF
TGTGCCAGCAGGGGTGTCCTAATAGCCTACGAGCAGTACTTC
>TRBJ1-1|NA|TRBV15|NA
CATSFREGTEAFF
TGTGCCACCAGCTTCAGGGAAGGCACTGAAGCTTTCTTT
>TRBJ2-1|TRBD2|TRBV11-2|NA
CASSSGTSGPQQFF
TGTGCCAGCAGCTCCGGGACTAGCGGACCGCAACAGTTCTTC
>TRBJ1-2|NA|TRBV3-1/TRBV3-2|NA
CASSQAGRGVNYGYTF
TGTGCCAGCAGCCAGGCGGGGAGGGGGGTTAACTATGGCTACACCTTC
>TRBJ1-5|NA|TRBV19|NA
CASSIVGNQPQHF
TGTGCCAGTAGTATAGTAGGCAATCAGCCCCAGCATTTT
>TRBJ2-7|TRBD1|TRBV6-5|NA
CASSTQGAYEQYF
TGTGCCAGCAGCACACAGGGGGCCTACGAGCAGTACTTC
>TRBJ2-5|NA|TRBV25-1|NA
CASSQGGGTETQYF
TGTGCCAGCAGCCAGGGTGGGGGTACGGAGACCCAGTACTTC
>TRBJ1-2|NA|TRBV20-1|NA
CSAKIGTGYTF
TGCAGTGCTAAAATTGGGACTGGCTACACCTTC
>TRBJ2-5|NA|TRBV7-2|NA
CASSLEQQETQYF
TGTGCCAGCAGCTTAGAACAGCAAGAGACCCAGTACTTC
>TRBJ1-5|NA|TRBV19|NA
CAIGQRGYNQPQHF
TGTGCCATCGGGCAGCGGGGATACAATCAGCCCCAGCATTTT
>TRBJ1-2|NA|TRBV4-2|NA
CASSQDAYGYTF
TGTGCCAGCAGCCAAGATGCCTATGGCTACACCTTC
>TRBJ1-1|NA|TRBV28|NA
CASNLLGGGTNTEAFF
TGTGCCAGCAATCTTCTTGGGGGAGGGACGAACACTGAAGCTTTCTTT
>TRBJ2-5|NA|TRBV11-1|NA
CASSLASPGTNQETQYF
TGTGCCAGCAGCTTAGCGAGTCCAGGGACAAATCAAGAGACCCAGTACTTC
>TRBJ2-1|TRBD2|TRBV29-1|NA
CSVEDRTSGQSSYNEQFF
TGCAGCGTTGAAGACCGCACTAGCGGACAAAGCTCCTACAATGAGCAGTTCTTC
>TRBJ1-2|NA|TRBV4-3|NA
CASSPVDAGNNYGYTF
TGCGCCAGCTCCCCTGTGGACGCAGGGAACAACTATGGCTACACCTTC
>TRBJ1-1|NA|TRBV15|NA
CATSRDGQSSEAFF
TGTGCCACCAGCAGAGATGGACAGAGTTCTGAAGCTTTCTTT
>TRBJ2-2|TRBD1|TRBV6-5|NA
CASSSGDRAGELFF
TGTGCCAGCAGTTCAGGGGACAGGGCCGGGGAGCTGTTTTTT
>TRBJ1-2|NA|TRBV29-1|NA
CSVEDGGQRPQGYTF
TGCAGCGTTGAAGATGGAGGACAGCGCCCTCAGGGCTACACCTTC
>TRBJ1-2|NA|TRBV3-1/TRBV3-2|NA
CASSLGRATNYGYTF
TGTGCCAGCAGCTTAGGACGGGCCACTAACTATGGCTACACCTTC
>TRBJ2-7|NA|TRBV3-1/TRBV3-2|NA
CASSPGVGDYEQYF
TGTGCCAGCAGCCCCGGTGTAGGGGACTACGAGCAGTACTTC
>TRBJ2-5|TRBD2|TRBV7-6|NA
CASSLGLAGATYQETQYF
TGTGCCAGCAGCCTCGGACTAGCGGGGGCCACGTACCAAGAGACCCAGTACTTC
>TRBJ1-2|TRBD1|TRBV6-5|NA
CASSLSARGQGSGYTF
TGTGCCAGCAGTTTGAGTGCTCGGGGACAGGGGTCTGGCTACACCTTC
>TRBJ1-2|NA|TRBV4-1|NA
CASSQVVGVPTNYGYTF
TGCGCCAGCAGCCAAGTGGTAGGGGTGCCCACTAACTATGGCTACACCTTC
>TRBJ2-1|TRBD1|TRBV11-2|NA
CASTLRDSSYNEQFF
TGTGCCAGCACACTCCGGGACAGCTCCTACAATGAGCAGTTCTTC
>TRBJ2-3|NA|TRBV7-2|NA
CASSLVGGGFTDTQYF
TGTGCCAGCAGCTTAGTGGGAGGGGGGTTCACAGATACGCAGTATTTT
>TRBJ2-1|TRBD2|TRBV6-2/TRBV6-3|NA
CASSLYPGGSSYNEQFF
TGTGCCAGCAGTCTCTATCCGGGCGGGAGCTCCTACAATGAGCAGTTCTTC
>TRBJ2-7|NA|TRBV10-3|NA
CASRDMLREQYF
TGTGCCTCCCGGGACATGCTACGAGAGCAGTACTTC
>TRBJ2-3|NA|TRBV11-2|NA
CASSYTWPDTQYF
TGTGCCAGCAGCTACACCTGGCCAGATACGCAGTATTTT
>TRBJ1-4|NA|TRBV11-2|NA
CASSPGYEKLFF
TGTGCCAGCAGCCCCGGGTATGAAAAACTGTTTTTT
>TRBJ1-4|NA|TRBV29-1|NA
CSVEGTDEKLFF
TGCAGCGTTGAGGGGACGGATGAAAAACTGTTTTTT
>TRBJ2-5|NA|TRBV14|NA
CASSQLGVYQETQYF
TGTGCCAGCAGCCAACTGGGAGTGTACCAAGAGACCCAGTACTTC
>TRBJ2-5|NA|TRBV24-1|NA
CATSDPGRQETQYF
TGTGCCACCAGTGACCCCGGGAGACAAGAGACCCAGTACTTC
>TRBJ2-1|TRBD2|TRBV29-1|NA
CSVRGTSAISYNEQFF
TGCAGCGTCCGTGGGACTAGCGCCATCTCCTACAATGAGCAGTTCTTC
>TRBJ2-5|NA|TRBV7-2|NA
CASSRLSPGQETQYF
TGTGCCAGCAGCCGCCTGTCCCCAGGGCAAGAGACCCAGTACTTC
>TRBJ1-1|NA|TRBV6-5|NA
CASSFGAHTEAFF
TGTGCCAGCAGTTTCGGAGCCCACACTGAAGCTTTCTTT
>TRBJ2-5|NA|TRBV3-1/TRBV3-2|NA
CASSQGRQETQYF
TGTGCCAGCAGCCAAGGTCGGCAAGAGACCCAGTACTTC
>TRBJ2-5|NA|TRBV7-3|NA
CASSLSGALETQYF
TGTGCCAGCAGCTTGTCGGGGGCCCTCGAGACCCAGTACTTC
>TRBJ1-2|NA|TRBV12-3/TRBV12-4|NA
CASSLKYGYTF
TGTGCCAGCAGTTTAAAGTATGGCTACACCTTC
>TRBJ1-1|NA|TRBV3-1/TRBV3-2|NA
CASSQDIGEMNTEAFF
TGTGCCAGCAGCCAAGATATCGGAGAGATGAACACTGAAGCTTTCTTT
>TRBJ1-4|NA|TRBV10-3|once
CAISESIQAQVRELFF
TGTGCCATCAGTGAGTCTATACAGGCCCAAGTTCGGGAACTGTTTTTT
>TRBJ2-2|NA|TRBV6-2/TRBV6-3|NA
CASSRSEDTGELFF
TGTGCCAGCAGCCGAAGCGAAGACACCGGGGAGCTGTTTTTT
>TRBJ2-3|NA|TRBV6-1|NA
CASSEAKGSADTQYF
TGTGCCAGCAGTGAAGCGAAGGGGAGCGCAGATACGCAGTATTTT
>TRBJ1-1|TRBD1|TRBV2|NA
CASRQGQGGYTEAFF
TGTGCCAGCAGACAGGGACAGGGTGGTTACACTGAAGCTTTCTTT
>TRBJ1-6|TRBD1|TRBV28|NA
CASSLRQGINSPLHF
TGTGCCAGCAGTTTGCGACAGGGGATAAATTCACCCCTCCACTTT
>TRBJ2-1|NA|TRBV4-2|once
CASSQVSRLVYNEQFF
TGTGCCAGCAGCCAAGTCTCTCGCCTTGTTTACAATGAGCAGTTCTTC
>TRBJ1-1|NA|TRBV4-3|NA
CASSQARGTEAFF
TGCGCCAGCAGCCAGGCCCGGGGCACTGAAGCTTTCTTT
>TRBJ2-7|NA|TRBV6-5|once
CASSYGAKAYEQYF
TGTGCCAGCAGTTACGGGGCCAAAGCCTACGAGCAGTACTTC
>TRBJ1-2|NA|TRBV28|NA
CASASLFSDSGNYGYTF
TGTGCCAGCGCCTCCCTCTTTTCGGACAGCGGTAACTATGGCTACACCTTC
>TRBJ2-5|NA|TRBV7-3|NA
CASSRDQETQYF
TGTGCCAGCAGTCGGGATCAAGAGACCCAGTACTTC
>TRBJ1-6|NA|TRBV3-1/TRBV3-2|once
CASSESGVRDYNSPLHF
TGTGCCAGCAGCGAAAGTGGTGTCAGAGACTATAATTCACCCCTCCACTTT
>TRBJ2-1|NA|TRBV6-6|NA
CASSFGDNEQFF
TGTGCCAGCAGTTTTGGCGACAATGAGCAGTTCTTC
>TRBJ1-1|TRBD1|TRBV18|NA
CASSLGQGTEAFF
TGTGCCAGCTCACTTGGACAGGGTACTGAAGCTTTCTTT
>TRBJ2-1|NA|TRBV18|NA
CASSPDKNFYNEQFF
TGTGCCAGCTCACCAGATAAGAATTTCTACAATGAGCAGTTCTTC
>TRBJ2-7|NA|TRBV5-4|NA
CASSPSLGDEQYF
TGTGCCAGCAGCCCCAGTCTTGGGGACGAGCAGTACTTC